This record concerns one T cell receptor (beta chain) sequence. The source of the sample is a study of blood T cell repertoires in COVID-19. The CDR3 is 15 amino acids. Germline-derived CDR1 and CDR2 are SGHRS and YFSETQ. V trimming: 6 bases; J trimming: 7 bases; junction bases outside the gene matches: 8. The assay was immunoSEQ multiplex PCR, and TCRdb's table has in-frame clones only and misses some. The sample yields over 75,000 clones, around 84% seen once. Sequenced sample: peripheral blood. The TCR comes from a woman aged 50 to 65 with acute or convalescent COVID-19. V and J are TRBV5-1 and TRBJ2-1; 12 bases align to TRBD2. This chain's CDR3 is CASTSLAGGLNEQFF. Here the CDR3 DNA reads TGCGCCAGCACCTCCCTAGCGGGGGGGCTAAATGAGCAGTTCTTC.